One sample yielded the 12 T cell receptor beta chains listed below, sequenced in a study of T-cell reconstitution after alpha-beta-depleted transplantation in children. Preparation of the TCRbeta library was carried out with unique molecular identifiers. From the PCR reads, TCRdb called clonotypes with MiXCR, one entry per CDR3 protein. The sample holds approximately 400,000 distinct CDR3 sequences; approximately 11% are singletons and the top ten take approximately 5%. The source was PBMCs from the stem cell graft donor, collected from the stem cell graft. These receptors came from a human donor who donated a stem cell graft to a child with acute myeloid leukemia.

This clonotype was seen a few times. The chain combines TRBV5-1 with TRBJ2-1; 8 nucleotides agree with TRBD2. The CDR3 is made up of 15 amino acids. Per the germline V gene, CDR1 is SGHRS and CDR2 is YFSETQ. The V segment lost 4 bases and the J segment 6 bases; nucleotides outside the gene matches: 9. Written as DNA, the CDR3 is TGCGCCAGCAGCCGTAGCGGGGCGGAGGGCAATGAGCAGTTCTTC. It encodes CASSRSGAEGNEQFF.

The chain links TRBV29-1 to TRBJ2-7, with D uncertain. Trimming removed 6 bases at V and 5 bases at J, with 11 bases between. This CDR3 has 11 amino acids. Germline V CDR1 and CDR2: SQVTM, ANQGSEA. The CDR3 loop is CSVRPGHEQYF. Here the CDR3 DNA reads TGCAGCGTCAGACCCGGACACGAGCAGTACTTC.

This clonotype was counted at least ten times. V gene TRBV7-8 combines with J gene TRBJ1-5; D call uncertain. Germline V gene lookup returns CDR1 SGHVS and CDR2 FQNEAQ. The CDR3 has 13 amino acids. Trimming took 2 bases from V and 5 from J, leaving 7 bases between them. CDR3 in amino acids: CASSLNRDQPQHF. The DNA of the CDR3 is TGTGCCAGCAGCTTAAATCGGGATCAGCCCCAGCATTTT.

This clonotype was counted only a few times. The chain combines TRBV12-3 or TRBV12-4 with TRBJ1-5, with TRBD1 matching over 7 bases. J lost 3 bases, V lost 6 bases, and 8 bases had no gene match. The CDR3 is made up of 15 amino acids. CDR3 DNA: TGTGCCAGCAGAGAAGACGGGACAGTCAATCAGCCCCAGCATTTT. Its protein is CASREDGTVNQPQHF.

Of note for this clonotype: With a much larger clone just one base away, this may be a read error. The chain uses TRBV7-2 and TRBJ2-3; D possibly corresponds to TRBD1 (5 bases). CDR3 length: 15 amino acids. Per the germline V gene, CDR1 is SGHTA and CDR2 is FQGNSA. The CDR3 DNA follows: TGTGCCAGCAGCTTAGTAAGTGACAGCACAGGTACGCAGTATTTT. Protein: CASSLVSDSTGTQYF.

The chain is built from TRBV6-5 and TRBJ2-4, with D uncertain. The CDR3 contains 14 residues. V dropped 4 bases and J dropped 0 bases, with 7 bases sitting between them. Germline-derived CDR1 and CDR2 are MNHEY and SVGAGI. This chain's CDR3 is CASSSPLAKNIQYF. As DNA, the CDR3 is TGTGCCAGCAGTTCCCCGCTAGCCAAAAACATTCAGTACTTC.

In DNA form, the CDR3 reads TGTGCCAGCAGCTTGGGACTAGCGGGGGTCTCGAGCTCCTACAATGAGCAGTTCTTC. This sequence encodes CASSLGLAGVSSSYNEQFF. The rearrangement uses TRBV13 and TRBJ2-1, with 14 positions matching TRBD2. This CDR3 has 19 amino acids. Germline V lookup: CDR1 PRHDT, CDR2 FYEKMQ (reference sequence). The junction had 7 bases not matched to a gene; V was cut back by 3 bases and J by 0 bases.

This clonotype has ten or more counts. The V and J genes are TRBV12-5 and TRBJ2-1, with D perhaps being TRBD1 or TRBD2 (5 bases each). The CDR3 has 14 residues. Trimming cost V 6 bases and J 8 bases, with 17 bases left between them. Germline-derived CDR1 and CDR2 are LGHNT and FRNRAP. The chain's CDR3 is CASGWQGEGYEQFF. The CDR3, as DNA: TGTGCTAGTGGATGGCAGGGAGAAGGCTATGAGCAGTTCTTC.

This clonotype was detected ten times or more. The rearrangement joins TRBV12-3 or TRBV12-4 to TRBJ2-3, with no clear D. The CDR3 runs to 12 residues. V was shortened by 1 base and J by 4 bases, with 3 bases between the two germline ends. CDR3 protein: CASSLVSDTQYF. In DNA, the CDR3 is TGTGCCAGCAGTTTAGTCTCAGATACGCAGTATTTT.

In its sample, this clonotype was seen a few times. The DNA of the CDR3 is TGTGCCAGCAGCCTGGTATTGGGAAACACCATATATTTT. Protein product: CASSLVLGNTIYF. This rearrangement joins TRBV7-9 to TRBJ1-3; D ambiguous. Germline CDR1 is SEHNR and CDR2 is FQNEAQ (reference sequence). V lost 5 bases to trimming and J lost 4 bases, with 9 bases between them. The CDR3 contains 13 residues.

V is TRBV25-1 and J is TRBJ2-1; D not certain. Germline V gives CDR1 MGHDK, CDR2 SYGVNS. Trimming left V 7 bases short and J 8 bases short, with 9 bases between. This CDR3 region has 11 residues. The CDR3 protein is CASMFGYEQFF. For the CDR3, the DNA is TGTGCCAGCATGTTTGGGTATGAGCAGTTCTTC.

The rearrangement uses TRBV5-1 and TRBJ1-2; the D gene is possibly TRBD1 (6 bases). The CDR3 totals 14 residues. The V gene lost 7 bases and the J gene lost 4 bases, with 17 bases spanning the gap. Looked up from germline, CDR1 is SGHRS and CDR2 is YFSETQ. The CDR3 nucleotides read TGCGCCAGCGCTACACAGGGTTCCTCCTATGGCTACACCTTC. Encoded protein: CASATQGSSYGYTF.